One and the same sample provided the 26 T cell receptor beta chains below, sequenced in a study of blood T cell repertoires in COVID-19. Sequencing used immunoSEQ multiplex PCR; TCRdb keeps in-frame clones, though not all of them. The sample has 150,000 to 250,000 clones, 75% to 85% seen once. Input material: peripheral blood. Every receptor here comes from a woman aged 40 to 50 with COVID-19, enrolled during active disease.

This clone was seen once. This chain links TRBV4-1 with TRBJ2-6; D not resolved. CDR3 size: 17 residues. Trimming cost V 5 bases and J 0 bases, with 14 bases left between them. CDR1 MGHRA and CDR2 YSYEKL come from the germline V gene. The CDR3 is CASSEVATISGANVLTF. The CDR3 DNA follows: TGCGCCAGCAGCGAGGTGGCCACCATCTCTGGGGCCAACGTCCTGACTTTC.

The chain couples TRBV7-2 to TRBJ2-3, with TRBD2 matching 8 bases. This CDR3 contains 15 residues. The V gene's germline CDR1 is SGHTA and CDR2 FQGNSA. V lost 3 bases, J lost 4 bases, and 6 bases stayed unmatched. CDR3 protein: CASSFIAGYADTQYF. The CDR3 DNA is TGTGCCAGCAGCTTCATAGCGGGGTACGCAGATACGCAGTATTTT. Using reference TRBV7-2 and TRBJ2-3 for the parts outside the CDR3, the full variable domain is GAGVSQSPSNKVTEKGKDVELRCDPISGHTALYWYRQSLGQGLEFLIYFQGNSAPDKSGLPSDRFSAERTGGSVSTLTIQRTQQEDSAVYLCASSFIAGYADTQYFGPGTRLTVL.

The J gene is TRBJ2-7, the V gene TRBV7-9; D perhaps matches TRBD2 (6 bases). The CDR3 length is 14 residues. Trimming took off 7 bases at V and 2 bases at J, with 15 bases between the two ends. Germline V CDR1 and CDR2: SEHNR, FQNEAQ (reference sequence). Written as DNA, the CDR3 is TGTGCCAGCACCACCCGGACGGGGGCCTACGAGCAGTACTTC. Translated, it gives CASTTRTGAYEQYF.

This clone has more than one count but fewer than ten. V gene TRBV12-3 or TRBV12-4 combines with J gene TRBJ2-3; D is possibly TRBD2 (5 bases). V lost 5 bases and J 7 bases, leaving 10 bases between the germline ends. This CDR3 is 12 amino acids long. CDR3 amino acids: CASSPTRYTQYF. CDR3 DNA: TGTGCCAGCAGTCCCACTAGGTATACGCAGTATTTT.

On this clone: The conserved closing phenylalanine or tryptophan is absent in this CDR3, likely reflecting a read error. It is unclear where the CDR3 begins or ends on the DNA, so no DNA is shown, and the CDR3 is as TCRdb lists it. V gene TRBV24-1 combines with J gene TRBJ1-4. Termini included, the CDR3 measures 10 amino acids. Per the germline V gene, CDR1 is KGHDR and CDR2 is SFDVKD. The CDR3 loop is CATEREFRCG.

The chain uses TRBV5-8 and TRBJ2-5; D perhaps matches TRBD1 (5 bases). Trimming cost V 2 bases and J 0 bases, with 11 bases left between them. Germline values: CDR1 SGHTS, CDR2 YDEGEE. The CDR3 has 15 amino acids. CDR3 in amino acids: CASSFQGTYQETQYF. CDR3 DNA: TGTGCCAGCAGCTTCCAGGGAACGTACCAAGAGACCCAGTACTTC.

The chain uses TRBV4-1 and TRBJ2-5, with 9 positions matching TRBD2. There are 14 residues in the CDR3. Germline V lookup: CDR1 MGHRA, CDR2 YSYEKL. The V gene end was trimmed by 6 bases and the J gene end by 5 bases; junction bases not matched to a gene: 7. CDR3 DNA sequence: TGCGCCAGCAGTGTAGCGGGGGCTGAGGAGACCCAGTACTTC. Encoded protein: CASSVAGAEETQYF.

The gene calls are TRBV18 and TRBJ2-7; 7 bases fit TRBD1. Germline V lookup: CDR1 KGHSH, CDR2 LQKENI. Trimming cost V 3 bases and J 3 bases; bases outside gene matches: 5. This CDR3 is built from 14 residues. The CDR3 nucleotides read TGTGCCAGCTCACCTCCGGGACAGAGCTACGAGCAGTACTTC. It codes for CASSPPGQSYEQYF. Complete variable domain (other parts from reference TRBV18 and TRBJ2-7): NAGVMQNPRHLVRRRGQEARLRCSPMKGHSHVYWYRQLPEEGLKFMVYLQKENIIDESGMPKERFSAEFPKEGPSILRIQQVVRGDSAAYFCASSPPGQSYEQYFGPGTRLTVT.

In nucleotides, the CDR3 is TGTGCCAGCAGCCGGACAGGAGGGAACACCGGGGAGCTGTTTTTT. This gives the protein CASSRTGGNTGELFF. The chain couples TRBV6-2 or TRBV6-3 to TRBJ2-2; 7 nucleotides align to TRBD1. The CDR3 consists of 15 residues. J was trimmed by 1 base and V by 6 bases; bases with no gene match: 5. Germline values: CDR1 MNHEY, CDR2 SVGEGT.

The CDR3 coding sequence is TGTGCCAGCAGCCAAGCGGGGGCTAACTATGGCTACACCTTC. Protein sequence: CASSQAGANYGYTF. The chain couples TRBV3-1 (or the pseudogene TRBV3-2) to TRBJ1-2; a possible D gene is TRBD1 (5 bases). The CDR3 runs 14 residues. Germline CDR1 reads LGHDT; CDR2 reads YNNKEL (reference sequence). V was trimmed by 1 base and J by 0 bases, leaving 6 bases between them.

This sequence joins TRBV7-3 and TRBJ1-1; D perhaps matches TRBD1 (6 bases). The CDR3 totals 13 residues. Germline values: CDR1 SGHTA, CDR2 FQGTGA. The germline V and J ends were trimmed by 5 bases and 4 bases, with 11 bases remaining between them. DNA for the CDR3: TGTGCCAGCAGCCCAACAGGGAGCACTGAAGCTTTCTTT. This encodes CASSPTGSTEAFF.

The CDR3 sequence: CASRFGGSSTEQYF. The CDR3 DNA is TGTGCCAGCAGGTTCGGGGGTTCATCGACCGAGCAGTACTTC. The V call is TRBV6-5, the J call TRBJ2-7; TRBD2 is a possible D gene (6 bases). The CDR3 contains 14 residues. Per germline, CDR1 MNHEY and CDR2 SVGAGI. Deletions cut 6 bases from V and 6 bases from J, with 18 bases between.

CDR3 protein: CASSYTVQGSNQPQHF. The DNA of the CDR3 is TGTGCCAGCAGCTATACCGTTCAGGGTAGCAATCAGCCCCAGCATTTT. The chain is built from TRBV6-2 or TRBV6-3 and TRBJ1-5; possible D gene TRBD1, 5 bases. The CDR3 is 16 residues long. Germline loops: CDR1 MNHEY, CDR2 SVGEGT. V lost 6 bases, J lost 0 bases, and 15 bases lay in between.

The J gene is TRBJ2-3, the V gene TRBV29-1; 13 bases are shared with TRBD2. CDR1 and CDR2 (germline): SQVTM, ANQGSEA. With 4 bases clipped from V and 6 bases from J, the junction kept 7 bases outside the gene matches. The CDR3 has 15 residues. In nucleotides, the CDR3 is TGCAGCGTTGCGCGGACTAGCGGGAGAGGCGATACGCAGTATTTT. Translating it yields CSVARTSGRGDTQYF.

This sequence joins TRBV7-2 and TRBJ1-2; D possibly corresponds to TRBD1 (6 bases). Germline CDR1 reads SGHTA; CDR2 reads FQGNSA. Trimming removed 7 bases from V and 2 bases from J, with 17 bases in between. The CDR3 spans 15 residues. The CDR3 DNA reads TGTGCCAGCACCTATCAACGGACAGCGAACTATGGCTACACCTTC. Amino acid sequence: CASTYQRTANYGYTF.

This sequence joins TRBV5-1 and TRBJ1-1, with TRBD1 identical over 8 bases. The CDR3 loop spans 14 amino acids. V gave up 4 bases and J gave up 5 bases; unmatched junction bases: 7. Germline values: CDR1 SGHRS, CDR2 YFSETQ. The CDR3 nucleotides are TGCGCCAGCAGCCCGTTCAGGGGGCGAACTGAAGCTTTCTTT. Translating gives CASSPFRGRTEAFF.

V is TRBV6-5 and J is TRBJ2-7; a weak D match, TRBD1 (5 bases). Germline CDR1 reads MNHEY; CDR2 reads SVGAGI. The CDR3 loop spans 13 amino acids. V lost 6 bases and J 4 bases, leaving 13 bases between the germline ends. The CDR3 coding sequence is TGTGCCAGCAGGATCTCAGGGATTTACGAGCAGTACTTC. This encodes CASRISGIYEQYF.

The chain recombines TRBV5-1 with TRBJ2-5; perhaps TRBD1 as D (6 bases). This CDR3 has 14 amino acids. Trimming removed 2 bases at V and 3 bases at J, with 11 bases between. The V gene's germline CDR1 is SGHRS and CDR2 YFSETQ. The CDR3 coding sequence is TGCGCCAGCAGCTTTTTGGACAGTGAAGAGACCCAGTACTTC. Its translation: CASSFLDSEETQYF.

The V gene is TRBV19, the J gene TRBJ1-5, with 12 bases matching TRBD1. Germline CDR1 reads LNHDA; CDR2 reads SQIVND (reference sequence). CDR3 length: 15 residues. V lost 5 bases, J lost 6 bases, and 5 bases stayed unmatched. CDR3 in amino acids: CASSSGTGGVQPQHF. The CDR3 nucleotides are TGTGCCAGTAGTTCCGGGACAGGGGGCGTTCAGCCCCAGCATTTT.

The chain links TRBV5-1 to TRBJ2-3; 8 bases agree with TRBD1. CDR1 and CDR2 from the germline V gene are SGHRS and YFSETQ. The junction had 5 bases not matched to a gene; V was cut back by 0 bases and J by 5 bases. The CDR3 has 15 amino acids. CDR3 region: CASSLAPGTGDTQYF. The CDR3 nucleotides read TGCGCCAGCAGCTTGGCGCCTGGGACAGGAGATACGCAGTATTTT.

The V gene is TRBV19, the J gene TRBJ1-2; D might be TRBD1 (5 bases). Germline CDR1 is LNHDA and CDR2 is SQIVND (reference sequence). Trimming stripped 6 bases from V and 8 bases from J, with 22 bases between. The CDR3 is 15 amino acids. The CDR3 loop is CASRMSQGRGEGYTF. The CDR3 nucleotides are TGTGCCAGTAGGATGTCGCAGGGACGGGGGGAAGGCTACACCTTC.

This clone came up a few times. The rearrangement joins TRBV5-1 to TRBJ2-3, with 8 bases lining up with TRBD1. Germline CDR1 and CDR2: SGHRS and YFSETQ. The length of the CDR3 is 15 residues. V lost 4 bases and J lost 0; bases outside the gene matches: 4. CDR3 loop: CASSRQGSSTDTQYF. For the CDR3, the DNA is TGCGCCAGCAGCAGACAGGGGTCGAGCACAGATACGCAGTATTTT.

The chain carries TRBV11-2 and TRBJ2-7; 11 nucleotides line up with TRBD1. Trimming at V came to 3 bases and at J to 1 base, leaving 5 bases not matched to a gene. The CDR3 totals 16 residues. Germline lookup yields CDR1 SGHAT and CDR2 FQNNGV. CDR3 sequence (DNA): TGTGCCAGCAGCTTCAATAGGGACAGGGGGTCCTACGAGCAGTACTTC. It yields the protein CASSFNRDRGSYEQYF.

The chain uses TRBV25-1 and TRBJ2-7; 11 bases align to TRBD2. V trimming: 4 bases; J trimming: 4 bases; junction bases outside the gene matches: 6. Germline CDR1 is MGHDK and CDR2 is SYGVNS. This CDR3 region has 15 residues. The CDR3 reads CASSGVAGGLYEQYF. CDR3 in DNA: TGTGCCAGCAGTGGGGTAGCGGGAGGGCTGTACGAGCAGTACTTC.

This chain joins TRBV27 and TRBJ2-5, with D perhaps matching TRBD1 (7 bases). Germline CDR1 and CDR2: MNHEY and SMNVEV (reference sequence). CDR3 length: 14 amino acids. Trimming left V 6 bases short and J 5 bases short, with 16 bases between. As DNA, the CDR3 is TGTGCCAGCAGCGGAGCAGGGGGGTGGGAGACCCAGTACTTC. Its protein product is CASSGAGGWETQYF.

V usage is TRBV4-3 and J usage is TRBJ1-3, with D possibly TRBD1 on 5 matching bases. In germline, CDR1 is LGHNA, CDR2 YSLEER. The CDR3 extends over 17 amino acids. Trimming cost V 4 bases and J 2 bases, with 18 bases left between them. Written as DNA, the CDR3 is TGCGCCAGCAGCCCCGAACCCCTGTCAGGGACTGGAAACACCATATATTTT. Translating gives CASSPEPLSGTGNTIYF.